This record concerns one T cell receptor (beta chain) sequence. The sample is drawn from a study of shared clonotypes between healthy human individuals. Sequencing was performed with immunoSEQ multiplex PCR; in TCRdb, only in-frame clones are kept and a portion is missing. The table shows roughly 1,000,000 clones, with around three quarters occurring only once. The receptor was derived from a man aged 18 to 29 in good health. Some clones in this sample may be carry-over from other donors' samples. The source material was memory CD4+ T cells from PBMCs. The subset: CD45RA-negative fraction.

Here the CDR3 DNA reads TGTGCCAGTAGTAATCCAGGGGGCTACGAGCAGTACTTC. It encodes CASSNPGGYEQYF. The chain is built from TRBV19 and TRBJ2-7, with 7 nucleotides matching TRBD1. Trimming cost V 4 bases and J 3 bases; bases outside gene matches: 3. Germline V CDR1 and CDR2: LNHDA, SQIVND (reference sequence). The CDR3 is 13 residues long.